A selection of T cell receptor beta chains follows, all from one sample in a study of shared clonotypes between healthy human individuals. Some clones are missing from TCRdb's copy, which holds only in-frame ones; the method was immunoSEQ multiplex PCR. Of about 1.9 million clones listed, 85% to 95% are singletons. Material for sequencing was naive CD8+ T cells from PBMCs. The receptors stem from a man younger than 35 in good health. Some clones in this sample may be carry-over from other donors' samples. CDR3s include the opening cysteine and the closing phenylalanine or tryptophan. D genes are given only for firm matches. Clone size is not always given. Where it is, it says once, few, many or a class for expanded clones.

j_gene: TRBJ2-6
len: 18
v_gene: TRBV7-8
d_gene: TRBD1
abundance: NA
CDR3nt: TGTGCCAGCAGAGGGATTACAGGGGGCCCCTCTGGGGCCAACGTCCTGACTTTC
CDR3aa: CASRGITGGPSGANVLTF

j_gene: TRBJ1-3
len: 14
v_gene: TRBV27
d_gene: NA
abundance: once
CDR3nt: TGTGCCAGCAGCTTACAGAGTTCTGGAAACACCATATATTTT
CDR3aa: CASSLQSSGNTIYF

j_gene: TRBJ1-2
len: 15
v_gene: TRBV5-1
d_gene: NA
abundance: NA
CDR3nt: TGCGCCAGCAAGTTGAGGGCAGGAGAAGGCTATGGCTACACCTTC
CDR3aa: CASKLRAGEGYGYTF

j_gene: TRBJ1-1
len: 14
v_gene: TRBV27
d_gene: NA
abundance: NA
CDR3nt: TGTGCCAGCAGCCTTGCGCGCGGGAACACTGAAGCTTTCTTT
CDR3aa: CASSLARGNTEAFF

j_gene: TRBJ1-5
len: 14
v_gene: TRBV28
d_gene: NA
abundance: NA
CDR3nt: TGTGCCAGCAGTTTAATGTATAGCAATCAGCCCCAGCATTTT
CDR3aa: CASSLMYSNQPQHF

j_gene: TRBJ2-1
len: 16
v_gene: TRBV5-1
d_gene: TRBD1
abundance: NA
CDR3nt: TGCGCCAGCAGCGAAGGGACAGGGGTCTTCTACAATGAGCAGTTCTTC
CDR3aa: CASSEGTGVFYNEQFF

j_gene: TRBJ2-1
len: 17
v_gene: TRBV15
d_gene: TRBD2
abundance: NA
CDR3nt: TGTGCCACCAGCAGAGATATTCGCGGGAGCCCTAACAATGAGCAGTTCTTC
CDR3aa: CATSRDIRGSPNNEQFF

j_gene: TRBJ2-7
len: 15
v_gene: TRBV4-3
d_gene: TRBD2
abundance: NA
CDR3nt: TGCGCCAGCAGCCAAGGTATGGGGGGGGCCTACGAGCAGTACTTC
CDR3aa: CASSQGMGGAYEQYF

j_gene: TRBJ2-7
len: 13
v_gene: TRBV29-1
d_gene: NA
abundance: NA
CDR3nt: TGCAGCGTTGAAGATCGGCAGACCTACGAGCAGTACTTC
CDR3aa: CSVEDRQTYEQYF

j_gene: TRBJ2-1
len: 15
v_gene: TRBV9
d_gene: TRBD2
abundance: NA
CDR3nt: TGTGCCAGCAGCGGTAGCGGGAGGATATACAATGAGCAGTTCTTC
CDR3aa: CASSGSGRIYNEQFF

j_gene: TRBJ2-5
len: 15
v_gene: TRBV7-9
d_gene: TRBD2
abundance: NA
CDR3nt: TGTGCCAGCAGGTTTGCAGCGGGAGCATCAGAGACCCAGTACTTC
CDR3aa: CASRFAAGASETQYF

j_gene: TRBJ2-1
len: 15
v_gene: TRBV30
d_gene: TRBD2
abundance: once
CDR3nt: TGTGCCTGGAGTTTGCAAGCGGGAGAGTTCTATGAGCAGTTCTTC
CDR3aa: CAWSLQAGEFYEQFF

j_gene: TRBJ2-4
len: 17
v_gene: TRBV28
d_gene: TRBD1
abundance: NA
CDR3nt: TGTGCCAGCAGGTTTCGACAGGGGCCTCTAGCCAAAAACATTCAGTACTTC
CDR3aa: CASRFRQGPLAKNIQYF

j_gene: TRBJ2-7
len: 13
v_gene: TRBV10-3
d_gene: NA
abundance: NA
CDR3nt: TGTGCCAGCCGGGACAAGGCCGGCCACGAGCAGTACTTC
CDR3aa: CASRDKAGHEQYF

j_gene: TRBJ1-2
len: 15
v_gene: TRBV27
d_gene: TRBD1
abundance: NA
CDR3nt: TGTGCCAGCAGTTTATCGGGACAGGGTTACTATGGCTACACCTTC
CDR3aa: CASSLSGQGYYGYTF

j_gene: TRBJ2-2
len: 19
v_gene: TRBV7-9
d_gene: TRBD2
abundance: once
CDR3nt: TGTGCCAGCAGCACTCCATACCAGCCAGCGGGGACTAACACCGGGGAGCTGTTTTTT
CDR3aa: CASSTPYQPAGTNTGELFF

j_gene: TRBJ2-3
len: 14
v_gene: TRBV28
d_gene: NA
abundance: NA
CDR3nt: TGTGCCAGCAGCGACCGGAAAAGCACAGATACGCAGTATTTT
CDR3aa: CASSDRKSTDTQYF

j_gene: TRBJ2-2
len: 13
v_gene: TRBV29-1
d_gene: NA
abundance: NA
CDR3nt: TGCAGCGCCATGACAGTGAACACCGGGGAGCTGTTTTTT
CDR3aa: CSAMTVNTGELFF

j_gene: TRBJ1-1
len: 14
v_gene: TRBV7-3
d_gene: TRBD1
abundance: NA
CDR3nt: TGTGCCAGCAGCCAGACAGGGTGGAACACTGAAGCTTTCTTT
CDR3aa: CASSQTGWNTEAFF

j_gene: TRBJ2-1
len: 13
v_gene: TRBV9
d_gene: NA
abundance: NA
CDR3nt: TGTGCCAGCAGCGTAGCTCCGGGATGGGAGCAGTTCTTC
CDR3aa: CASSVAPGWEQFF

j_gene: TRBJ1-1
len: 13
v_gene: TRBV19
d_gene: NA
abundance: few
CDR3nt: TGTGCCAGTACCGACCGGGTTGTGACTGAAGCTTTCTTT
CDR3aa: CASTDRVVTEAFF

j_gene: TRBJ2-3
len: 12
v_gene: TRBV7-9
d_gene: NA
abundance: NA
CDR3nt: TGTGCCAGCAGCTTAGAAGGGGATACGCAGTATTTT
CDR3aa: CASSLEGDTQYF

j_gene: TRBJ2-7
len: 16
v_gene: TRBV28
d_gene: NA
abundance: NA
CDR3nt: TGTGCCAGCAGTTTACCCCCCGTGGGTCGGGACGACGAGCAGTACTTC
CDR3aa: CASSLPPVGRDDEQYF

j_gene: TRBJ2-1
len: 14
v_gene: TRBV27
d_gene: NA
abundance: NA
CDR3nt: TGTGCCAGCCAGTTTTTGGGGACGGCGGATGAGCAGTTCTTC
CDR3aa: CASQFLGTADEQFF

j_gene: TRBJ2-2
len: 15
v_gene: TRBV7-2
d_gene: NA
abundance: NA
CDR3nt: TGTGCCAGCAGCTTAGCTCTTTCCGGGAGTGGGGAGCTGTTTTTT
CDR3aa: CASSLALSGSGELFF

j_gene: TRBJ2-3
len: 16
v_gene: TRBV9
d_gene: TRBD2
abundance: NA
CDR3nt: TGTGCCAGCAGCGACGGACTAGCTCGCAGTGGAGATACGCAGTATTTT
CDR3aa: CASSDGLARSGDTQYF

j_gene: TRBJ2-3
len: 14
v_gene: TRBV19
d_gene: TRBD2
abundance: NA
CDR3nt: TGTGCCAGTAGTATGAGCGGGAGTGTAGATACGCAGTATTTT
CDR3aa: CASSMSGSVDTQYF

j_gene: TRBJ2-5
len: 15
v_gene: TRBV27
d_gene: NA
abundance: NA
CDR3nt: TGTGCCAGCAGTTTATACTGGACTGCTGGGGAGACCCAGTACTTC
CDR3aa: CASSLYWTAGETQYF

j_gene: TRBJ1-1
len: 12
v_gene: TRBV29-1
d_gene: NA
abundance: NA
CDR3nt: TGCAGCGTTGACGGGGGCTGGGGGGAAGCTTTCTTT
CDR3aa: CSVDGGWGEAFF

j_gene: TRBJ2-7
len: 13
v_gene: TRBV5-4
d_gene: NA
abundance: NA
CDR3nt: TGTGCCAGCAGCTTTGTCTACGACGGCGAGCAGTACTTC
CDR3aa: CASSFVYDGEQYF

j_gene: TRBJ2-7
len: 17
v_gene: TRBV4-1
d_gene: TRBD1
abundance: NA
CDR3nt: TGCGCCAGCAGCCAAGGCCGGCGGGGACAGGGGTCCGACGAGCAGTACTTC
CDR3aa: CASSQGRRGQGSDEQYF

j_gene: TRBJ2-3
len: 16
v_gene: TRBV27
d_gene: NA
abundance: NA
CDR3nt: TGTGCCAGCAGTTTATCCTCTCCCTACAGCACAGATACGCAGTATTTT
CDR3aa: CASSLSSPYSTDTQYF

j_gene: TRBJ1-2
len: 16
v_gene: TRBV27
d_gene: NA
abundance: NA
CDR3nt: TGTGCCAGCAGTTTAAGGGGGACCGCAGGTCACTATGGCTACACCTTC
CDR3aa: CASSLRGTAGHYGYTF

j_gene: TRBJ2-1
len: 18
v_gene: TRBV4-1
d_gene: TRBD2
abundance: NA
CDR3nt: TGCGCCAGCAGCCAAGTACGTAGGGAGGGGCTCTCCTACAATGAGCAGTTCTTC
CDR3aa: CASSQVRREGLSYNEQFF

j_gene: TRBJ2-4
len: 14
v_gene: TRBV5-8
d_gene: NA
abundance: NA
CDR3nt: TGTGCCAGCAGCTTATCGGGGATCAAAAACATTCAGTACTTC
CDR3aa: CASSLSGIKNIQYF

j_gene: TRBJ2-5
len: 14
v_gene: TRBV28
d_gene: NA
abundance: NA
CDR3nt: TGTGCCAGCAGTTTACTGGCGGAGCAAGAGACCCAGTACTTC
CDR3aa: CASSLLAEQETQYF

j_gene: TRBJ2-2
len: 14
v_gene: TRBV2
d_gene: TRBD1
abundance: NA
CDR3nt: TGTGCCAGCAGTGACCGACAGGGGGACGGGGAGCTGTTTTTT
CDR3aa: CASSDRQGDGELFF

j_gene: TRBJ2-2
len: 18
v_gene: TRBV9
d_gene: NA
abundance: NA
CDR3nt: TGTGCCAGCAGCGTAGAGAAGCGGAGTACCGCGAACACCGGGGAGCTGTTTTTT
CDR3aa: CASSVEKRSTANTGELFF

j_gene: TRBJ2-3
len: 15
v_gene: TRBV7-9
d_gene: TRBD2
abundance: once
CDR3nt: TGTGCCAGCAGCCCCGTCCAGCGGGAGACAGATACGCAGTATTTT
CDR3aa: CASSPVQRETDTQYF

j_gene: TRBJ2-7
len: 13
v_gene: TRBV27
d_gene: NA
abundance: NA
CDR3nt: TGTGCCAGCAGTTGGGCGGTTAACTACGAGCAGTACTTC
CDR3aa: CASSWAVNYEQYF

j_gene: TRBJ2-3
len: 17
v_gene: TRBV25-1
d_gene: NA
abundance: NA
CDR3nt: TGTGCCAGCAGTGAAAGGGACCTAGCGTTGACGGTAAATACGCAGTATTTT
CDR3aa: CASSERDLALTVNTQYF

j_gene: TRBJ2-7
len: 14
v_gene: TRBV27
d_gene: NA
abundance: NA
CDR3nt: TGTGCCAGCAGTTTATACGGGCCGGCCTACGAGCAGTACTTC
CDR3aa: CASSLYGPAYEQYF

j_gene: TRBJ1-4
len: 12
v_gene: TRBV5-1
d_gene: NA
abundance: NA
CDR3nt: TGCGCCAGTAAGCAGGGTGAGGAAAAACTGTTTTTT
CDR3aa: CASKQGEEKLFF

j_gene: TRBJ2-6
len: 17
v_gene: TRBV10-3
d_gene: NA
abundance: NA
CDR3nt: TGTGCCATCAGGGGGGTCCAACAGGACGAAAGGGCCAACGTCCTGACTTTC
CDR3aa: CAIRGVQQDERANVLTF

j_gene: TRBJ2-7
len: 15
v_gene: TRBV19
d_gene: TRBD2
abundance: NA
CDR3nt: TGTGCCAGTAGCCCGGGACTAGCGAAGACCTACGAGCAGTACTTC
CDR3aa: CASSPGLAKTYEQYF

j_gene: TRBJ2-7
len: 15
v_gene: TRBV7-8
d_gene: TRBD2
abundance: NA
CDR3nt: TGTGCCAGCAGCGCAGGGACTAGACTCTCCTACGAGCAGTACTTC
CDR3aa: CASSAGTRLSYEQYF

j_gene: TRBJ2-2
len: 13
v_gene: TRBV4-1
d_gene: NA
abundance: few
CDR3nt: TGCGCCTCTCGGCACGGAGCCACCGGGGAGCTGTTTTTT
CDR3aa: CASRHGATGELFF

j_gene: TRBJ2-3
len: 15
v_gene: TRBV7-9
d_gene: TRBD1
abundance: NA
CDR3nt: TGTGCCAGCACCCCGGGACAGGGACTAACAGATACGCAGTATTTT
CDR3aa: CASTPGQGLTDTQYF

j_gene: TRBJ2-5
len: 15
v_gene: TRBV27
d_gene: NA
abundance: NA
CDR3nt: TGTGCCAGCAGCCCTTCTGCGGGGCACCAAGAGACCCAGTACTTC
CDR3aa: CASSPSAGHQETQYF

j_gene: TRBJ2-2
len: 16
v_gene: TRBV4-1
d_gene: TRBD1
abundance: NA
CDR3nt: TGCGCCAGCAGCCAAGACAGGGGGCCAAATGGCGGGGAGCTGTTTTTT
CDR3aa: CASSQDRGPNGGELFF